Shown below are 5 T cell receptor beta chains from a single sample sequenced in a study of T cell responses to AZD1222 COVID-19 vaccine. The assay was immunoSEQ multiplex PCR, and TCRdb's table has in-frame clones only and misses some. The sample yields more than 100,000 clones, around 90% seen once. This specimen was peripheral blood, taken 28 days after the second AZD1222 dose. These receptors came from an adult who received the AZD1222 COVID-19 vaccine.

The chain couples TRBV6-2 or TRBV6-3 to TRBJ1-2, with 9 bases aligning to TRBD1. The CDR3 length is 14 residues. Germline V gene lookup returns CDR1 MNHEY and CDR2 SVGEGT. The V segment lost 3 bases and the J segment 6 bases; nucleotides outside the gene matches: 5. CDR3 DNA: TGTGCCAGCAGTTATGGACAGGGGACGGATGGCTACACCTTC. As protein: CASSYGQGTDGYTF.

The chain joins TRBV7-9 to TRBJ1-4; 9 bases map to TRBD1. Germline CDR1 reads SEHNR; CDR2 reads FQNEAQ (reference sequence). The junction had 12 bases not matched to a gene; V was cut back by 8 bases and J by 5 bases. CDR3 length: 16 amino acids. The chain's CDR3 is CASSIALGQGNEKLFF. The CDR3 DNA sequence: TGTGCCAGCTCCATCGCGCTGGGACAGGGAAATGAAAAACTGTTTTTT.

This chain joins TRBV10-1 and TRBJ2-1, with D perhaps TRBD2 (5 bases). The length of the CDR3 is 16 residues. Germline V gives CDR1 WNHNN, CDR2 SYGVQD (reference sequence). Trimming stripped 3 bases from V and 3 bases from J, with 15 bases between. The CDR3 bases are TGCGCCAGCAGTGAAAACGAGGGAGTGGGCTACAATGAGCAGTTCTTC. Translating gives CASSENEGVGYNEQFF.

The V and J genes are TRBV6-2 or TRBV6-3 and TRBJ1-2; D not certain. CDR3 size: 13 residues. The V gene's germline CDR1 is MNHEY and CDR2 SVGEGT. V was clipped by 2 bases and J by 1 base, with 5 bases between them. The DNA of the CDR3 is TGTGCCAGCAGTTACAGTGTTAACTATGGCTACACCTTC. This translates into CASSYSVNYGYTF.

This clone was recorded once. The chain has TRBV5-6 and TRBJ1-1; D remains unclear. The V end was cut by 5 bases, the J end by 5 bases, with 16 bases between. The CDR3 runs to 14 residues. The germline V gene encodes CDR1 SGHDT and CDR2 YYEEEE. The CDR3 sequence: CASSSTPGFTEAFF. The CDR3 region has the DNA TGTGCCAGCAGTTCGACGCCCGGTTTTACTGAAGCTTTCTTT.